This T cell receptor (beta chain) was captured in a study of blood T cell repertoires in COVID-19. Study-level background: The analysed material was cDNA or gDNA that came from T cells, B-cell-depleted T cells, or PBMCs.

V was clipped by 0 bases and J by 6 bases; unmatched bases: 11. The CDR3 is 17 residues long. Germline CDR1 and CDR2: SGHNT and YENEEA. In the source study's methods: From reference gene primer amplification, estimates of nucleated cell counts were derived. Data came from immunoSEQ multiplex PCR; TCRdb stores just in-frame clones and leaves some out. The D gene and trimming were derived from the DNA, and the V and J assignments and clone size from that table. The table includes roughly 160,000 clones, 80% to 90% detected once. The chain uses TRBV11-3 and TRBJ2-3, with TRBD1 matching over 8 bases. This clonotype was sampled from a woman in her fifties or sixties who had recovered from COVID-19. The sequencing sample was made of peripheral blood. Written as DNA, the CDR3 is TGTGCCAGCAGCTTAGATGGTGCAGGGGGCATGGGGGATACGCAGTATTTT. Protein sequence: CASSLDGAGGMGDTQYF.